These T cell receptor beta chains were read from a single sample in a study of T cells in Graves' hyperthyroidism and ophthalmopathy. TCRdb itself ran the multiplex PCR reads through MiXCR, one entry per CDR3 protein. Among about 320,000 distinct CDR3 sequences listed, roughly 15% were seen once. Sequencing used blood. These receptors came from a man aged 30 to 45 with Graves' hyperthyroidism. CDR3s include the opening cysteine and the closing phenylalanine or tryptophan. D genes are given only for firm matches. Size is stated for part of the rows, as once, few or many counts, or as a class when the clone is expanded.

clone size: many
D gene: NA
V gene: TRBV7-3
J gene: TRBJ2-3
CDR3 length: 14
CDR3 DNA: TGTGCCAGCAGCTTTTCACCGCACACAGATACGCAGTATTTT
CDR3 protein: CASSFSPHTDTQYF

clone size: many
D gene: NA
V gene: TRBV20-1
J gene: TRBJ2-7
CDR3 length: 12
CDR3 DNA: TGCAGTGCTAGAGATCAGGGATCCGAGCAGTACTTC
CDR3 protein: CSARDQGSEQYF

clone size: few
D gene: TRBD2
V gene: TRBV24-1
J gene: TRBJ2-3
CDR3 length: 17
CDR3 DNA: TGTGCCACCAGTGAAACCGGACTAGCGGGAGATCCAGATACGCAGTATTTT
CDR3 protein: CATSETGLAGDPDTQYF

clone size: few
D gene: NA
V gene: TRBV28
J gene: TRBJ1-6
CDR3 length: 13
CDR3 DNA: TGTGCCAGCAAGGGGGGAAGGGGCTTGACCCTCCACTTT
CDR3 protein: CASKGGRGLTLHF

clone size: many
D gene: TRBD2
V gene: TRBV5-1
J gene: TRBJ2-7
CDR3 length: 15
CDR3 DNA: TGCGCCAGCAGCTTGGGACCGGGGAGGGGCTACGAGCAGTACTTC
CDR3 protein: CASSLGPGRGYEQYF

clone size: many
D gene: NA
V gene: TRBV30
J gene: TRBJ1-5
CDR3 length: 13
CDR3 DNA: TGTGCCTGGGACAGGCGGGTGGGGCAGCCCCAGCATTTT
CDR3 protein: CAWDRRVGQPQHF

clone size: many
D gene: TRBD2
V gene: TRBV9
J gene: TRBJ2-3
CDR3 length: 16
CDR3 DNA: TGTGCCAGCAGCGTAGTCGGGGCGGGAGTGGCAGATACGCAGTATTTT
CDR3 protein: CASSVVGAGVADTQYF

clone size: few
D gene: NA
V gene: TRBV5-1
J gene: TRBJ2-2
CDR3 length: 19
CDR3 DNA: TGCGCCAGCAGCTTGGACCCCATTCAGGGGCCCGGGAGCACCGGGGAGCTGTTTTTT
CDR3 protein: CASSLDPIQGPGSTGELFF

clone size: few
D gene: TRBD2
V gene: TRBV20-1
J gene: TRBJ2-7
CDR3 length: 16
CDR3 DNA: TGCAGTGCTCCCCGGGGGCTAGCGGGAGGGGGCTACGAGCAGTACTTC
CDR3 protein: CSAPRGLAGGGYEQYF

clone size: many
D gene: NA
V gene: TRBV5-1
J gene: TRBJ2-7
CDR3 length: 14
CDR3 DNA: TGCGCCAGCAGCCGGGACCCTAGCCGGGACGAGCAGTACTTC
CDR3 protein: CASSRDPSRDEQYF

clone size: many
D gene: NA
V gene: TRBV28
J gene: TRBJ1-2
CDR3 length: 15
CDR3 DNA: TGTGCCAGCAGTTTTCAGGACAGATCTAACTATGGCTACACCTTC
CDR3 protein: CASSFQDRSNYGYTF

clone size: many
D gene: TRBD2
V gene: TRBV6-1
J gene: TRBJ2-7
CDR3 length: 16
CDR3 DNA: TGTGCCAGCCAACATGGGGCCTCAGCGGGATCCTACGAGCAGTACTTC
CDR3 protein: CASQHGASAGSYEQYF

clone size: many
D gene: NA
V gene: TRBV20-1
J gene: TRBJ2-1
CDR3 length: 15
CDR3 DNA: TGCAGTGCTGGTTTATCTACCCCCACCGACAATGAGCAGTTCTTC
CDR3 protein: CSAGLSTPTDNEQFF

clone size: many
D gene: NA
V gene: TRBV19
J gene: TRBJ1-3
CDR3 length: 15
CDR3 DNA: TGTGCCAGTAGTTGGGACTTTTCCTCTGGAAACACCATATATTTT
CDR3 protein: CASSWDFSSGNTIYF

clone size: few
D gene: TRBD1
V gene: TRBV24-1
J gene: TRBJ2-6
CDR3 length: 17
CDR3 DNA: TGTGCCACCAGCGCAGGACAGGGCCTCTCTGGGGCCAACGTCCTGACTTTC
CDR3 protein: CATSAGQGLSGANVLTF

clone size: NA
D gene: TRBD1
V gene: TRBV12-3/TRBV12-4
J gene: TRBJ2-5
CDR3 length: 15
CDR3 DNA: TGTGCCTGCAGTTTTGACAGGGACCCCCAAGAGACCCAGTACTTC
CDR3 protein: CACSFDRDPQETQYF

clone size: many
D gene: TRBD1
V gene: TRBV20-1
J gene: TRBJ2-5
CDR3 length: 18
CDR3 DNA: TGCAGTGCTAGAGAGCGGCCCGGGACAGGGGGAACGGGGGAGACCCAGTACTTC
CDR3 protein: CSARERPGTGGTGETQYF

clone size: few
D gene: NA
V gene: TRBV3-1
J gene: TRBJ1-5
CDR3 length: 15
CDR3 DNA: TGTGCCAGCAGCCAAACTGCAGGGACGAGTCAGCCCCAGCATTTT
CDR3 protein: CASSQTAGTSQPQHF

clone size: once
D gene: NA
V gene: TRBV30
J gene: TRBJ1-2
CDR3 length: 12
CDR3 DNA: TGTGCCTGGAGTCAGGTTCGCTATGGCTACACCTTC
CDR3 protein: CAWSQVRYGYTF

clone size: NA
D gene: NA
V gene: TRBV20-1
J gene: TRBJ1-4
CDR3 length: 12
CDR3 DNA: TGCAGTGCTAGCGGTCCGAATGAAAAACTGTTTTTT
CDR3 protein: CSASGPNEKLFF

clone size: once
D gene: TRBD1
V gene: TRBV6-5
J gene: TRBJ1-2
CDR3 length: 16
CDR3 DNA: TGTGCCAGCGGTTACTCGACAGGGACAGCGGCCCATGGCTACACCTTC
CDR3 protein: CASGYSTGTAAHGYTF

clone size: many
D gene: NA
V gene: TRBV6-1
J gene: TRBJ2-7
CDR3 length: 15
CDR3 DNA: TGTGCCAGCAGCCGCCGGGACGGAAGCTCCTACGAGCAGTACTTC
CDR3 protein: CASSRRDGSSYEQYF